This TCR beta chain emerged from a study of technical replicates of blood from several donors. Germline V gene data show CDR1 as MNHNS and CDR2 as SASEGT. V was cut by 6 bases and J by 1 base, with 9 bases left in between. There are 13 residues in the CDR3. The data were produced by immunoSEQ multiplex PCR, yet TCRdb's version contains in-frame clones alone and is incomplete. The sample lists tens of thousands of clones; around 94% were seen once. The sample consisted of T cells isolated from PBMCs. The receptor comes from a human donor in good health. The chain links TRBV6-1 to TRBJ1-1, with a tentative D call TRBD1 (6 bases). The CDR3 region is CASRGGANTEAFF. Here the CDR3 DNA reads TGTGCCAGCAGAGGGGGAGCGAACACTGAAGCTTTCTTT.